A selection of T cell receptor beta chains follows, all from one sample in a study of blood T cell repertoires in COVID-19. Some clones are missing from TCRdb's copy, which holds only in-frame ones; the method was immunoSEQ multiplex PCR. Among nearly 100,000 clones, 70% to 85% were seen once, and the ten largest hold more than 9%. The material sequenced was peripheral blood. The source of these receptors is a man between 65 and 85 years old with acute or convalescent COVID-19. Each CDR3 is given with its conserved first and last residue. Each record gives: V gene, CDR3 protein.

TRBV29-1	CSVELQGAGEKLFF
TRBV9	CASSVTSGATGELFF
TRBV11-2	CASSLAGGYNEQFF
TRBV10-1	CASSESGTGGYEQYF
TRBV30	CAWSYLTGRGPQHF
TRBV28	CASSGSGTGFEKLFF
TRBV5-4	CASSLGGAGGLSDTQYF
TRBV4-1	CASSQVMRGPGTGELFF
TRBV7-6	CASSPLPSGQETQYF
TRBV9	CASSAPGTTENEQFF
TRBV5-1	CASSLSWAATNEKLFF
TRBV6-5	CASSYEGRSGNTIYF
TRBV5-4	CASSLAGLETQYF
TRBV18	CASSPPGGDRVNQPQHF
TRBV11-3	CASSLDGTGGAFF
TRBV6-5	CASSYSSGGYNEQFF
TRBV18	CASSPDRARGNEQFF
TRBV4-3	CASSQETLAGGRTDTQYF
TRBV7-2	CASSSAFSGSGEQFF
TRBV6-1	CASSEGTGYGYTF
TRBV4-3	CASSQDLGGVGSGNTIYF
TRBV7-2	CASSLAASGTYEQYF
TRBV20-1	CSASGGVGQLGWDEQFF
TRBV5-1	CASSLEGRVEKLFF
TRBV5-6	CASSLVVGSIYGYTF
TRBV30	CAWSAGKYSNQPQHF
TRBV27	CASSLSGQGGSPLHF
TRBV4-1	CASSQAGLRWNEQFF
TRBV3-1/TRBV3-2	CASSEGLAGVYEQYF
TRBV6-5	CASRSDRGSGNTIYF
TRBV13	CASSNASGLALSYEQYF
TRBV4-2	CASSQERGGNTIYF
TRBV24-1	CATSDGTSGGLPSYNEQFF
TRBV5-1	CASSEGRGNEKLFF
TRBV6-6	CASKRGGQKNTEAFF
TRBV3-1/TRBV3-2	CASSQGHRSNSPLHF
TRBV30	CAWTDRGLGGELFF
TRBV29-1	CSGGTNSYNEQFF
TRBV6-1	CASSEQGRIHTNYGYTF
TRBV27	CASSSQGSGYEQYF
TRBV29-1	CSAKTVLGSEQFF
TRBV3-1/TRBV3-2	CASSLPGQQYGYTF
TRBV19	CASSTSGTVFTGELFF
TRBV15	CATSRESPRALTEKLFF
TRBV29-1	CSVDLGATEAFF
TRBV2	CASSGIGGGAPQHF
TRBV6-2/TRBV6-3	CASSYSGDTQYF
TRBV2	CASSKTGMVAGELFF
TRBV19	CASSSSGGAYGYTF
TRBV12-3/TRBV12-4	CASSYRTSIEQFF
TRBV29-1	CSVGTGVFQPQHF
TRBV9	CASSVLLGSEQFF
TRBV5-5	CASSSGLGTGELFF
TRBV5-4	CASSLSGNQETQYF
TRBV6-6	CASRETGMQETQYF
TRBV12-5	CASGKEMITEAFF
TRBV7-2	CASSLAADYNEKLFF
TRBV18	CASSPNTQGRSNEQFF
TRBV9	CASSPQNTEAFF
TRBV6-4	CASSELAGDTGELFF